Listed here are 4 T cell receptor beta chains from one sample, sequenced in a study of CD8+ T cells in alopecia areata. Isolated RNA was reverse transcribed into cDNA used as the sequencing template. Assay: immunoSEQ multiplex PCR; the TCRdb copy retains only in-frame clones and omits some. The sample carries some 170,000 clones, less than 75% recorded once. The treatment: oral pan-JAK inhibitor, 5-10 mg twice daily. This specimen consisted of CD4+ T cells sorted from blood, obtained around week 55, from a patient treated with tofacitinib. The receptors originated from a human donor with alopecia areata.

The chain links TRBV4-1 to TRBJ2-7; a possible D gene is TRBD2 (6 bases). V lost 4 bases and J lost 3, with 16 bases in between. Germline V gives CDR1 MGHRA, CDR2 YSYEKL. The length of the CDR3 is 15 residues. CDR3 amino acids: CASSLMGLKNYEQYF. In DNA form, the CDR3 reads TGCGCCAGCAGCCTTATGGGACTCAAGAACTACGAGCAGTACTTC.

V and J are TRBV2 and TRBJ1-2, with D uncertain. Trimming shortened V by 4 bases and J by 4 bases, and 7 bases separated the two germline ends. Per the germline V gene, CDR1 is SNHLY and CDR2 is FYNNEI. The CDR3 consists of 12 residues. DNA for the CDR3: TGTGCCAGCAGTGTCGGTCGCTATGGCTACACCTTC. Translating it yields CASSVGRYGYTF. The variable domain in full, with the rest retrieved from reference TRBV2 and TRBJ1-2, is EPEVTQTPSHQVTQMGQEVILRCVPISNHLYFYWYRQILGQKVEFLVSFYNNEISEKSEIFDDQFSVERPDGSNFTLKIRSTKLEDSAMYFCASSVGRYGYTFGSGTRLTVV.

In this sample, this clone turned up a few times. The chain's CDR3 is CASSLGQGAETQYF. The DNA of the CDR3 is TGCGCCAGCAGCTTGGGTCAGGGCGCGGAGACCCAGTACTTC. This chain connects TRBV5-1 to TRBJ2-5; tentative D call: TRBD1 (5 bases). The ends were cut back, 0 bases at V and 5 bases at J, with 11 bases in the middle. The CDR3 loop spans 14 amino acids. The germline gives CDR1 SGHRS, CDR2 YFSETQ.

V is TRBV29-1 and J is TRBJ1-2; D possibly corresponds to TRBD1 (6 bases). The CDR3 extends over 12 amino acids. With 4 bases removed from V and 4 bases from J, the gap between germline ends came to 10 bases. CDR1 and CDR2 from the germline V gene are SQVTM and ANQGSEA. Written as DNA, the CDR3 is TGCAGCGTTGCAACAGGGACCTATGGCTACACCTTC. Protein: CSVATGTYGYTF.